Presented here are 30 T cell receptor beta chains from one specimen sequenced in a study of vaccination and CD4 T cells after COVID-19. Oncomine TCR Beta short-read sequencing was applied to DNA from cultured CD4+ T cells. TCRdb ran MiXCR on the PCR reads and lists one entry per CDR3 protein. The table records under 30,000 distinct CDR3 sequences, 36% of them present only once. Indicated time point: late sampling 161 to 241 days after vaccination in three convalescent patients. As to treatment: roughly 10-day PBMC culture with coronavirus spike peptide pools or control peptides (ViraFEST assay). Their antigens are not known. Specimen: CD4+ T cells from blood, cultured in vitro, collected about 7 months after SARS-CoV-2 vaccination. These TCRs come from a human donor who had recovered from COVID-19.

This chain's CDR3 is CASSLTGGSYNEQFF. DNA for the CDR3: TGTGCCAGCAGCTTGACAGGGGGGTCCTACAATGAGCAGTTCTTC. J is TRBJ2-1 and V is TRBV11-2; 9 nucleotides agree with TRBD1. This CDR3 contains 15 residues. V gave up 3 bases and J gave up 1 base; unmatched junction bases: 1. Germline CDR1 is SGHAT and CDR2 is FQNNGV.

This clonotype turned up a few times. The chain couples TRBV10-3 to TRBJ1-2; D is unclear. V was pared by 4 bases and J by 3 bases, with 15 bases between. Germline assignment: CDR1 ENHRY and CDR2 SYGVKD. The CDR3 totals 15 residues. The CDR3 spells CAISGTGNKDYGYTF. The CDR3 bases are TGTGCCATCAGTGGTACGGGTAACAAGGACTATGGCTACACCTTC.

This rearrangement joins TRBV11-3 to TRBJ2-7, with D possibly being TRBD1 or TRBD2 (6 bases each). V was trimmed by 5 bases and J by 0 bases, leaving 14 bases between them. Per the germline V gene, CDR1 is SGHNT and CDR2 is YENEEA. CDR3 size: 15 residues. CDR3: CASSAGRGPSYEQYF. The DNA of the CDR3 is TGTGCCAGCAGCGCCGGTCGGGGGCCCTCCTACGAGCAGTACTTC.

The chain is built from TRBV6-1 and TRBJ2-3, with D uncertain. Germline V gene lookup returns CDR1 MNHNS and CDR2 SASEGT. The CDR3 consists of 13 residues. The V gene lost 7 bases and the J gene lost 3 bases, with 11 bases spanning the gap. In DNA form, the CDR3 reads TGTGCCAGCACACTACTGTTGACAGATACGCAGTATTTT. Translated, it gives CASTLLLTDTQYF.

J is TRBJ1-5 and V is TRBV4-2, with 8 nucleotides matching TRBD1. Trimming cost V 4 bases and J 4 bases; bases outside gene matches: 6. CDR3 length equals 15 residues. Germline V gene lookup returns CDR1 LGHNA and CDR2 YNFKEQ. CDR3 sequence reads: CASSPDRATNQPQHF. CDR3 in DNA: TGTGCCAGCAGCCCGGACAGGGCTACGAATCAGCCCCAGCATTTT.

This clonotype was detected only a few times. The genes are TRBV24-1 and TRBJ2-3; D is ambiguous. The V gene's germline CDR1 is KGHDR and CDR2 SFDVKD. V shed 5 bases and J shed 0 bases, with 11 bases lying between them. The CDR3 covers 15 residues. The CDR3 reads CATSGRPLSTDTQYF. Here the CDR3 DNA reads TGTGCCACCAGTGGACGACCCCTTAGCACAGATACGCAGTATTTT.

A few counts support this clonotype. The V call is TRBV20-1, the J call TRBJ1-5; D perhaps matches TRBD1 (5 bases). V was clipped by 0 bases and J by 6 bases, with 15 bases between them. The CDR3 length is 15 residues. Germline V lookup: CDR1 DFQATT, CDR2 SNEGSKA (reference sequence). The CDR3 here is CSARDSVGGGQPQHF. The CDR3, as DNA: TGCAGTGCTAGAGATTCAGTGGGGGGGGGTCAGCCCCAGCATTTT.

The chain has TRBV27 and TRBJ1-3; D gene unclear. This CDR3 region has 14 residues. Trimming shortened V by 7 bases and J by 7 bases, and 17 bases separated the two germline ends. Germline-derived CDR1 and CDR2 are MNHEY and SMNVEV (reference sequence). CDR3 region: CASTSRVGANTIYF. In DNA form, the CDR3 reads TGTGCCAGCACTTCTAGGGTGGGAGCCAACACCATATATTTT.

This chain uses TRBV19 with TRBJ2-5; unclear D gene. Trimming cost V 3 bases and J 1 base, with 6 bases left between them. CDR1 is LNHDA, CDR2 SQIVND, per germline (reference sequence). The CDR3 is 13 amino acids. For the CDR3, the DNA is TGTGCCAGTAGTATTAATGGCCAAGAGACCCAGTACTTC. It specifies CASSINGQETQYF.

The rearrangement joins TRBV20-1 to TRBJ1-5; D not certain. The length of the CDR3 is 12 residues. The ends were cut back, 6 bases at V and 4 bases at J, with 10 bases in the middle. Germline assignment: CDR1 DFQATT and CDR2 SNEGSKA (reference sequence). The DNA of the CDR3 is TGCAGTGCAAGGATGGGGAATCAGCCCCAGCATTTT. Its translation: CSARMGNQPQHF.

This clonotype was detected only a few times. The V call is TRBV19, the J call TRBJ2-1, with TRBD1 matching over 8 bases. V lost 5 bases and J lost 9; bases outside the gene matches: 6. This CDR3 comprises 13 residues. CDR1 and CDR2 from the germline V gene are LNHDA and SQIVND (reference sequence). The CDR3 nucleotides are TGTGCCAGTAGTTTCGACAGGGGTGGTGAGCAGTTCTTC. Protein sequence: CASSFDRGGEQFF.

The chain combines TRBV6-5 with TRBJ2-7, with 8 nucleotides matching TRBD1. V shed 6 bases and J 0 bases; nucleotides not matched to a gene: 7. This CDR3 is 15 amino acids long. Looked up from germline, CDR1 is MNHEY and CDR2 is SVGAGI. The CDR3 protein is CASRYQTGDSYEQYF. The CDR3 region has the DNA TGTGCCAGCAGGTACCAGACAGGGGACTCCTACGAGCAGTACTTC.

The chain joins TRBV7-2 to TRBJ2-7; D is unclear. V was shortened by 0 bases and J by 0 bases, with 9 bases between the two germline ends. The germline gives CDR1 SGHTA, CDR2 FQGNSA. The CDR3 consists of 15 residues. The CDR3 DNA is TGTGCCAGCAGCTTAGCGTTTGGCGTCTCCTACGAGCAGTACTTC. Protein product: CASSLAFGVSYEQYF.

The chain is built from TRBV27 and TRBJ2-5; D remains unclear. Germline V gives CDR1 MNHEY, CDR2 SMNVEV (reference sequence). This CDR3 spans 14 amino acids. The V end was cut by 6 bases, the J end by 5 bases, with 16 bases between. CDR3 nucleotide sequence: TGTGCCAGCAGCCGCTCCCCCCTCCAGGAGACCCAGTACTTC. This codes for CASSRSPLQETQYF.

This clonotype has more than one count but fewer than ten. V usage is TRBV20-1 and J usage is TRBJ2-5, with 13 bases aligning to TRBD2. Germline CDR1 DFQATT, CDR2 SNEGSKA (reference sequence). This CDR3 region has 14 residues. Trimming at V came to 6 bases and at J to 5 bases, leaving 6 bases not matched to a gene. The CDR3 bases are TGCAGTGCAGACACTAGCGGGAGGGCCGAGACCCAGTACTTC. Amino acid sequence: CSADTSGRAETQYF.

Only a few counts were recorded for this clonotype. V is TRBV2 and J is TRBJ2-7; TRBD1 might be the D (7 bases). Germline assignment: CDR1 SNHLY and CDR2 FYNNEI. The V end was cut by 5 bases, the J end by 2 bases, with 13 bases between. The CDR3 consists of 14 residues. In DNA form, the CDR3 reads TGTGCCAGCAGTCCCTCAGGGGGGCCCTACGAGCAGTACTTC. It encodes CASSPSGGPYEQYF.

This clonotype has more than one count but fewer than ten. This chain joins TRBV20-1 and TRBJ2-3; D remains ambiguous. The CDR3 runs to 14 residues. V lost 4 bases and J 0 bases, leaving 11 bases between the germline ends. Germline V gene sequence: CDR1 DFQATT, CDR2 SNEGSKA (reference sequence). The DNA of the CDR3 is TGCAGTGCTAAAACCCTGCGTAGCACAGATACGCAGTATTTT. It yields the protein CSAKTLRSTDTQYF.

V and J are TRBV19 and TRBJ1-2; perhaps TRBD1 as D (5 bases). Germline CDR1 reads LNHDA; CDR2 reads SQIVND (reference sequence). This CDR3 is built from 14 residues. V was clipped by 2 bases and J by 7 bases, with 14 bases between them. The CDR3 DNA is TGTGCCAGTAGTATATTCCAGGGTGGCTTTGGCTACACCTTC. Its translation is CASSIFQGGFGYTF.

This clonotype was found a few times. CDR3 DNA sequence: TGTGCCAGCAGTTACGCTGGACTTATGGGGCAGTACTTC. Protein product: CASSYAGLMGQYF. V gene TRBV6-2 or TRBV6-3 combines with J gene TRBJ2-7, with a weak D call TRBD2 (5 bases). The CDR3 covers 13 residues. The V gene's germline CDR1 is MNHEY and CDR2 SVGEGT. V gave up 2 bases and J gave up 9 bases, with 14 bases separating them.

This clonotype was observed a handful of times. Written as DNA, the CDR3 is TGCAGCGCACGGACTAGCGGGAGTGATACGCAGTATTTT. The encoded protein is CSARTSGSDTQYF. The chain uses TRBV29-1 and TRBJ2-3; 13 positions match TRBD2. Looked up from germline, CDR1 is SQVTM and CDR2 is ANQGSEA. V shed 7 bases, J shed 6 bases, and the junction held 4 bases outside the gene matches. The CDR3 covers 13 residues.

CDR3 bases: TGTGCCAGCTCCTCAGGGACAGGACAAGAGACCCAGTACTTC. Its translation is CASSSGTGQETQYF. The rearrangement uses TRBV18 and TRBJ2-5; 8 bases align to TRBD1. The germline V gene encodes CDR1 KGHSH and CDR2 LQKENI. The CDR3 sequence is 14 residues long. J lost 2 bases, V lost 6 bases, and 5 bases had no gene match.

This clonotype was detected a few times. DNA for the CDR3: TGTGCCAGCAGTCCCAGCGGAAACTATGGCTACACCTTC. This translates into CASSPSGNYGYTF. The V call is TRBV6-2 or TRBV6-3, the J call TRBJ1-2; D gene uncertain. Germline CDR1 and CDR2: MNHEY and SVGEGT. V was cut by 5 bases and J by 2 bases, with 9 bases left in between. The CDR3 extends over 13 amino acids.

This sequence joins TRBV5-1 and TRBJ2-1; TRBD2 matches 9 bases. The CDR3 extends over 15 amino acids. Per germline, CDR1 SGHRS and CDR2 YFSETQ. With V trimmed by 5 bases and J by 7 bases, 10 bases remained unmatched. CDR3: CASRGVSGSTNEQFF. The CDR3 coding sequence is TGCGCCAGCAGAGGGGTTAGCGGGAGCACGAATGAGCAGTTCTTC.

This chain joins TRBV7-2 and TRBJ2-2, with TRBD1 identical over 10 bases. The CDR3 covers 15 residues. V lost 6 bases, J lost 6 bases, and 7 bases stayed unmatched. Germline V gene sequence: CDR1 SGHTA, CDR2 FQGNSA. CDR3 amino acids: CASSRDRGNPGELFF. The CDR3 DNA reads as TGTGCCAGCAGTCGGGACAGGGGAAATCCCGGGGAGCTGTTTTTT. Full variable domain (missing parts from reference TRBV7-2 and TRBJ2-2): GAGVSQSPSNKVTEKGKDVELRCDPISGHTALYWYRQSLGQGLEFLIYFQGNSAPDKSGLPSDRFSAERTGGSVSTLTIQRTQQEDSAVYLCASSRDRGNPGELFFGEGSRLTVL.

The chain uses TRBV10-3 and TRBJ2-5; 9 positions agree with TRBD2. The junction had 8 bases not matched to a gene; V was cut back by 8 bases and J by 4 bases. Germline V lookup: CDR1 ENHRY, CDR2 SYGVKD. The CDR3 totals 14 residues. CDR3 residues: CAISSSGSRETQYF. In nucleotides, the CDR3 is TGTGCCATCTCGAGTAGCGGGAGTCGAGAGACCCAGTACTTC.

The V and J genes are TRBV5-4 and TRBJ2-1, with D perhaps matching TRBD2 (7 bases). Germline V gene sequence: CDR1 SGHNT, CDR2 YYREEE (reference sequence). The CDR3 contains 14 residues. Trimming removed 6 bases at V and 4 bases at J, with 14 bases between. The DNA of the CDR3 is TGTGCCAGCAACCCGGGGGGCGTTTACAATGAGCAGTTCTTC. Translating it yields CASNPGGVYNEQFF. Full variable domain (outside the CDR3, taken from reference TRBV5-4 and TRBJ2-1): ETGVTQSPTHLIKTRGQQVTLRCSSQSGHNTVSWYQQALGQGPQFIFQYYREEENGRGNFPPRFSGLQFPNYSSELNVNALELDDSALYLCASNPGGVYNEQFFGPGTRLTVL.

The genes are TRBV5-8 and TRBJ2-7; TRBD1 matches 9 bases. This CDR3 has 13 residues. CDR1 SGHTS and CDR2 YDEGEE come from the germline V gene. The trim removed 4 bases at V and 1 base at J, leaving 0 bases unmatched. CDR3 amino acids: CASSGTGSYEQYF. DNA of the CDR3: TGTGCCAGCAGCGGGACAGGGTCCTACGAGCAGTACTTC.

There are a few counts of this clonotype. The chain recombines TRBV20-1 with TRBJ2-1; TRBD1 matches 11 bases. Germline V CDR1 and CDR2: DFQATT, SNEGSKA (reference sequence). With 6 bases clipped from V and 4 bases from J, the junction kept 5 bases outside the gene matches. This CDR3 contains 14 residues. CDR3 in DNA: TGCAGTGCCGGGACAGGGGGACTTTACAATGAGCAGTTCTTC. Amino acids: CSAGTGGLYNEQFF.

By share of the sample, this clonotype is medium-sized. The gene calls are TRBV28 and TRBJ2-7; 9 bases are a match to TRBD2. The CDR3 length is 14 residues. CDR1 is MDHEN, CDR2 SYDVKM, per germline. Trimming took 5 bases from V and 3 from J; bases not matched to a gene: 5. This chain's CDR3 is CASSVLAGIYEQYF. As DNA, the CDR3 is TGTGCCAGCAGTGTCCTAGCGGGAATCTACGAGCAGTACTTC.

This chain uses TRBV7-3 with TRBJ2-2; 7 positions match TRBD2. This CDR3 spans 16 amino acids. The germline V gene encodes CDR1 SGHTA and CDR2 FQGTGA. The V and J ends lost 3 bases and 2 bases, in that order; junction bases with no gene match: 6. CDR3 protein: CASSLQAGANTGELFF. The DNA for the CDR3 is TGTGCCAGCAGCTTGCAGGCGGGAGCTAACACCGGGGAGCTGTTTTTT.